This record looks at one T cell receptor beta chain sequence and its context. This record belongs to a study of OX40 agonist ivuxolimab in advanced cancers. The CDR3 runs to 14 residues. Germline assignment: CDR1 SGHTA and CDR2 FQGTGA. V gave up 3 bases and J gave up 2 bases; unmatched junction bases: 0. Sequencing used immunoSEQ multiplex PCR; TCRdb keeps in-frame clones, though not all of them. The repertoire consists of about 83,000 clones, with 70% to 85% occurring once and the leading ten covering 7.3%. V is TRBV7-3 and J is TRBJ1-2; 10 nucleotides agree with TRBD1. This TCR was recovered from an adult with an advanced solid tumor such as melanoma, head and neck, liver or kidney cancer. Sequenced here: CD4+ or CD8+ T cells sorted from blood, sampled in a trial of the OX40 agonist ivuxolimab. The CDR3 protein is CASSLGQGNYGYTF. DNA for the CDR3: TGTGCCAGCAGCTTGGGACAGGGGAACTATGGCTACACCTTC.